One and the same sample provided the 19 T cell receptor beta chains below, sequenced in a study of blood T cell repertoires in COVID-19. The table came from immunoSEQ multiplex PCR; TCRdb's copy has only in-frame clones and leaves some out. Among 81,000 or so clones listed, around four fifths were seen once. Sequencing input: peripheral blood. Source of these receptors: a woman between 70 and 85 years old with active or convalescent COVID-19.

V gene TRBV3-1 (or the pseudogene TRBV3-2) combines with J gene TRBJ1-1, with D perhaps TRBD1 (6 bases). Germline-derived CDR1 and CDR2 are LGHDT and YNNKEL (reference sequence). V shed 4 bases and J shed 5 bases, with 17 bases lying between them. The CDR3 contains 15 residues. This CDR3 reads CASSPNRESGTEAFF. For the CDR3, the DNA is TGTGCCAGCAGCCCCAACAGGGAAAGTGGGACTGAAGCTTTCTTT.

Worth noting for this clone: An end of the junction does not agree with germline; a read error may underlie this. The chain joins TRBV5-1 to TRBJ2-7; no clear D gene. Germline V CDR1 and CDR2: SGHRS, YFSETQ. This CDR3 contains 15 residues. In DNA form, the CDR3 reads TGCGCCAGCAGTTTGGGCCATACTACTAATTACGAGCAGTACTTC. This translates into CASSLGHTTNYEQYF.

The rearrangement joins TRBV6-5 to TRBJ2-5, with 8 bases fitting TRBD2. Germline CDR1 MNHEY, CDR2 SVGAGI. V shed 7 bases and J 4 bases; nucleotides not matched to a gene: 11. CDR3 length: 15 amino acids. The CDR3 nucleotides read TGTGCCAGCACCGCACTCGGGGGGGCCGGAGAGACCCAGTACTTC. This codes for CASTALGGAGETQYF.

This chain connects TRBV6-5 to TRBJ1-5, with a weak D call TRBD1 (5 bases). Trimming stripped 2 bases from V and 2 bases from J, with 7 bases between. This CDR3 region has 14 residues. Germline CDR1 and CDR2: MNHEY and SVGAGI. The CDR3 loop reads CASSYGAGNQPQHF. As DNA, the CDR3 is TGTGCCAGCAGTTACGGGGCAGGCAATCAGCCCCAGCATTTT.

J is TRBJ2-7 and V is TRBV3-1 (or the pseudogene TRBV3-2); D gene ambiguous. Germline V lookup: CDR1 LGHDT, CDR2 YNNKEL (reference sequence). The CDR3 is 13 residues long. Deletions cut 1 base from V and 6 bases from J, with 10 bases between. The CDR3, as DNA: TGTGCCAGCAGCCAAGGGTTCAACGGCGAGCAGTACTTC. Amino acids: CASSQGFNGEQYF.

The chain employs TRBV25-1 and TRBJ2-7; 9 nucleotides line up with TRBD2. Unmatched junction bases numbered 10, after V lost 4 bases and J lost 3 bases. The CDR3 is 16 amino acids. CDR1 and CDR2 from the germline V gene are MGHDK and SYGVNS. The CDR3 nucleotides are TGTGCCAGCAGTGTGGGGGGCGCGGGAGGGTACTACGAGCAGTACTTC. This translates into CASSVGGAGGYYEQYF.

V usage is TRBV3-1 (or the pseudogene TRBV3-2) and J usage is TRBJ2-3; 9 bases agree with TRBD2. This CDR3 comprises 21 residues. The germline CDR1 and CDR2 sequences are LGHDT and YNNKEL (reference sequence). The V gene end was trimmed by 3 bases and the J gene end by 4 bases; junction bases not matched to a gene: 23. CDR3 bases: TGTGCCAGCAGCCACGGCACCCGGAAGAATAGCGGGGGACCTCGCCCAGATACGCAGTATTTT. Its translation is CASSHGTRKNSGGPRPDTQYF.

The V call is TRBV24-1, the J call TRBJ2-7; 7 bases map to TRBD1. The CDR3 runs 15 residues. J gave up 0 bases and V 4 bases, and 5 bases lay outside the gene matches. From germline, CDR1 is KGHDR and CDR2 SFDVKD. Here the CDR3 DNA reads TGTGCCACCAGTGAGGCCGGGACAGACTCCTACGAGCAGTACTTC. Translating it yields CATSEAGTDSYEQYF.

The V gene is TRBV6-1, the J gene TRBJ1-6; 7 nucleotides match TRBD1. From germline, CDR1 is MNHNS and CDR2 SASEGT. The CDR3 extends over 16 amino acids. V lost 3 bases, J lost 1 base, and 3 bases stayed unmatched. CDR3 loop: CASSDDRASYNSPLHF. DNA for the CDR3: TGTGCCAGCAGTGATGACAGGGCGTCCTATAATTCACCCCTCCACTTT.

This clone occurred once. The chain combines TRBV11-2 with TRBJ2-7; 9 bases line up with TRBD1. The CDR3 contains 15 residues. CDR1 SGHAT and CDR2 FQNNGV come from the germline V gene. Germline trimming cut 4 bases from V and 10 bases from J; bases unmatched to any gene: 14. The CDR3 spells CASSSAGTGFQKQYF. CDR3 nucleotides: TGTGCCAGCAGCTCAGCCGGGACAGGGTTCCAAAAACAGTACTTC.

J is TRBJ1-4 and V is TRBV25-1; D is undetermined. V gave up 8 bases and J gave up 8 bases, with 21 bases separating them. The germline V gene has CDR1 MGHDK and CDR2 SYGVNS. This CDR3 is 15 amino acids long. CDR3: CASQPSTGSREKLFF. The CDR3 bases are TGTGCCAGCCAACCTAGTACTGGGTCGAGGGAAAAACTGTTTTTT. Looking up the rest from reference TRBV25-1 and TRBJ1-4 gives the full variable domain: EADIYQTPRYLVIGTGKKITLECSQTMGHDKMYWYQQDPGMELHLIHYSYGVNSTEKGDLSSESTVSRIRTEHFPLTLESARPSHTSQYLCASQPSTGSREKLFFGSGTQLSVL.

In its sample, this clone was seen a few times. The gene calls are TRBV5-1 and TRBJ1-5, with TRBD1 as a possible D gene (5 bases). With 0 bases removed from V and 7 bases from J, the gap between germline ends came to 14 bases. Germline-derived CDR1 and CDR2 are SGHRS and YFSETQ. CDR3 size: 15 residues. In DNA form, the CDR3 reads TGCGCCAGCAGCTTGGAGAGTGGAGGGGACCAGCCCCAGCATTTT. It translates to CASSLESGGDQPQHF. The full variable domain, in which reference TRBV5-1 and TRBJ1-5 provide the parts outside the CDR3, is KAGVTQTPRYLIKTRGQQVTLSCSPISGHRSVSWYQQTPGQGLQFLFEYFSETQRNKGNFPGRFSGRQFSNSRSEMNVSTLELGDSALYLCASSLESGGDQPQHFGDGTRLSIL.

CDR3 DNA: TGTGCCAGCTCACCGGGGGTTGCGGACAGAAACACTGAAGCTTTCTTT. As protein: CASSPGVADRNTEAFF. This chain uses TRBV18 with TRBJ1-1; D perhaps matches TRBD1 (6 bases). CDR1 and CDR2 from the germline V gene are KGHSH and LQKENI. V lost 3 bases and J 2 bases, leaving 16 bases between the germline ends. The CDR3 runs 16 residues.

The chain joins TRBV10-3 to TRBJ2-1; 7 bases fit TRBD2. Trimming cost V 4 bases and J 4 bases; bases outside gene matches: 7. Germline V lookup: CDR1 ENHRY, CDR2 SYGVKD. This CDR3 has 15 residues. CDR3 residues: CAISASGASYNEQFF. DNA for the CDR3: TGTGCCATCAGTGCGAGCGGGGCGAGTTACAATGAGCAGTTCTTC.

This clone was seen a few times. The CDR3 sequence is CAISKEAGGTGELFF. CDR3 bases: TGTGCCATCAGTAAGGAGGCAGGGGGCACCGGGGAGCTGTTTTTT. The genes are TRBV10-3 and TRBJ2-2, with 7 nucleotides matching TRBD1. J was trimmed by 4 bases and V by 5 bases; bases with no gene match: 7. Germline values: CDR1 ENHRY, CDR2 SYGVKD. The CDR3 contains 15 residues.

The rearrangement links TRBV6-5 to TRBJ2-7; 9 bases match TRBD1. The CDR3 has 15 amino acids. Germline CDR1 and CDR2: MNHEY and SVGAGI. V lost 5 bases, J lost 4 bases, and 9 bases stayed unmatched. CDR3 sequence (DNA): TGTGCCAGCAGTCTAGGACAGGGGATAGGGTACGAGCAGTACTTC. Protein: CASSLGQGIGYEQYF.

The J gene is TRBJ2-3, the V gene TRBV7-2; 14 bases match TRBD2. Germline loops: CDR1 SGHTA, CDR2 FQGNSA. The CDR3 consists of 17 residues. The J segment lost 0 bases and the V segment lost 5 bases, leaving 4 bases of the junction unmatched. The CDR3 is CASSRTSGGTSTDTQYF. DNA of the CDR3: TGTGCCAGCAGCCGGACTAGCGGGGGGACGAGCACAGATACGCAGTATTTT. Full variable domain (outside the CDR3, taken from reference TRBV7-2 and TRBJ2-3): GAGVSQSPSNKVTEKGKDVELRCDPISGHTALYWYRQSLGQGLEFLIYFQGNSAPDKSGLPSDRFSAERTGGSVSTLTIQRTQQEDSAVYLCASSRTSGGTSTDTQYFGPGTRLTVL.

The chain employs TRBV3-1 (or the pseudogene TRBV3-2) and TRBJ1-6; possibly TRBD1 for D (6 bases). Germline lookup yields CDR1 LGHDT and CDR2 YNNKEL (reference sequence). CDR3 size: 14 residues. The germline V and J ends were trimmed by 7 bases and 7 bases, with 14 bases remaining between them. Here the CDR3 reads CASTREGGNSPLHF. The CDR3 DNA follows: TGTGCCAGCACCCGGGAGGGGGGGAATTCACCCCTCCACTTT.

This clone was seen only a few times. The chain is built from TRBV24-1 and TRBJ1-5; D unresolved. Deletions cut 4 bases from V and 11 bases from J, with 17 bases between. CDR1 KGHDR and CDR2 SFDVKD come from the germline V gene. CDR3 length: 14 residues. CDR3 loop: CATSEGSDVVTQHF. CDR3 sequence (DNA): TGTGCCACCAGTGAGGGCTCCGACGTCGTGACCCAGCATTTT.